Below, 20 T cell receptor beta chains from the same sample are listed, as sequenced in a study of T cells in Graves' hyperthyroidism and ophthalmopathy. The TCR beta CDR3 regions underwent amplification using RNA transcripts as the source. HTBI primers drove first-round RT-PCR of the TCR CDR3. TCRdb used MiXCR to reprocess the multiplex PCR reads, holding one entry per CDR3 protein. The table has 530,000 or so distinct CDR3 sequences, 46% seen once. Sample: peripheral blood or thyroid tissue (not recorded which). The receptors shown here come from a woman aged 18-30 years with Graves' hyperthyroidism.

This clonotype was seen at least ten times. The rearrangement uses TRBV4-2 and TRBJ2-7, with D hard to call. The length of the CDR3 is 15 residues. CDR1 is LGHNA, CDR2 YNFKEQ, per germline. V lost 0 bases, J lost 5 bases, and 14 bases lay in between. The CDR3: CASSQEATDGHEQYF. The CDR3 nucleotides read TGTGCCAGCAGCCAAGAAGCAACTGACGGCCACGAGCAGTACTTC.

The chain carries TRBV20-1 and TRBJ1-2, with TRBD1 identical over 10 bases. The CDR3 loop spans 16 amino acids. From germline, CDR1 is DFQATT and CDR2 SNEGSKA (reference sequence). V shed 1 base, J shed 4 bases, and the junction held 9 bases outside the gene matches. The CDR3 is CSARARDRGGVYGYTF. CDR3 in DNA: TGCAGTGCTAGAGCCCGGGACAGGGGAGGGGTCTATGGCTACACCTTC.

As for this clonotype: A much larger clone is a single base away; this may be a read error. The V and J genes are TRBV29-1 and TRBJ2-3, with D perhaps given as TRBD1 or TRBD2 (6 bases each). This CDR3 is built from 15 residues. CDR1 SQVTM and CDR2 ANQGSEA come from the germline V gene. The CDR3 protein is CSVEEGQLKKDTQCF. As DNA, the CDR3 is TGCAGCGTAGAGGAGGGACAACTCAAGAAAGATACGCAGTGTTTT.

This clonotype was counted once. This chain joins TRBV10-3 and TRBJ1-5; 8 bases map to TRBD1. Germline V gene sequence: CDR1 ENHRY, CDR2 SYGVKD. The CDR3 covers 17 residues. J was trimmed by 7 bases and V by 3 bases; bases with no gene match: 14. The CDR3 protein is CAISDDYTGGSWQPQHF. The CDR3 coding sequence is TGTGCCATCAGTGACGATTACACAGGGGGATCTTGGCAGCCCCAGCATTTT.

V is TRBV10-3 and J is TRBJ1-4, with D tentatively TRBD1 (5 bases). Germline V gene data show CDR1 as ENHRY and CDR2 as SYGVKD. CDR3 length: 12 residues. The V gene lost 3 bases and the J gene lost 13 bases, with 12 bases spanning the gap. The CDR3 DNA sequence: TGTGCCATCAGTGATCTCGGGGCCAGACTGTTTTTT. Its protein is CAISDLGARLFF.

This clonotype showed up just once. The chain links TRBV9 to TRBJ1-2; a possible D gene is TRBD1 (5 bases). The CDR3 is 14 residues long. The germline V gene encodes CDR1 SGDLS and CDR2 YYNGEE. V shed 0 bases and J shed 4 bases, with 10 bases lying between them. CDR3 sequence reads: CASSVGGTIYGYTF. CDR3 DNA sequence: TGTGCCAGCAGCGTAGGCGGGACTATCTATGGCTACACCTTC.

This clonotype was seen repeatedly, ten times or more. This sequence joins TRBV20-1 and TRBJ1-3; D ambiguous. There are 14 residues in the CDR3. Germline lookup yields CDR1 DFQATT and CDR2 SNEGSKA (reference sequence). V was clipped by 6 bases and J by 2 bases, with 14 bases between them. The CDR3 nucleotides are TGCAGTGCGGTTGTCGCCGCCGCTGGAAACACCATATATTTT. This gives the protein CSAVVAAAGNTIYF.

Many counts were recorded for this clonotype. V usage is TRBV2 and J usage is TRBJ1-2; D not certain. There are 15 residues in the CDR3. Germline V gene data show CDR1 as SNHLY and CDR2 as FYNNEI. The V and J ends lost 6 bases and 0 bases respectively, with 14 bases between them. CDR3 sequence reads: CASRPRALSNYGYTF. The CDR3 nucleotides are TGTGCCAGCAGACCTCGGGCGTTATCTAACTATGGCTACACCTTC.

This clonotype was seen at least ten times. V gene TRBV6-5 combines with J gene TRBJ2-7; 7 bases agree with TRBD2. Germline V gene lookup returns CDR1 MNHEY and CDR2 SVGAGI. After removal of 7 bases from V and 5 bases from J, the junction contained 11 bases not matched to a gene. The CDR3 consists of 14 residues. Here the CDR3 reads CASIRRGGSDEQYF. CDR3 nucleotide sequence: TGTGCCAGCATTAGGAGAGGCGGGAGCGACGAGCAGTACTTC.

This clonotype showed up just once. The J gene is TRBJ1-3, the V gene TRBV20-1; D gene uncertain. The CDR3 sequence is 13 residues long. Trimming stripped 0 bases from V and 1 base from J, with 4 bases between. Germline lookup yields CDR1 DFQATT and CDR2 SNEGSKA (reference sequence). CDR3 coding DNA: TGCAGTGCTAGAGAGGATTCTGGAAACACCATATATTTT. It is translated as CSAREDSGNTIYF.

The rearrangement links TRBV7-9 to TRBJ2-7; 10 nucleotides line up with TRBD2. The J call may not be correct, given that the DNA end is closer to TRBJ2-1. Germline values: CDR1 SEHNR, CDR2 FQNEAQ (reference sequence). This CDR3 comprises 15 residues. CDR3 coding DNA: TGTGCCAGCAGCTTAAGAGCGGGAGGGACTGAGGAGCAGTTCTTC. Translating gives CASSLRAGGTEEQFF.

CDR3 DNA sequence: TGTGCCAGCAGTCACAGGGGGGTGGGTGGCACCGGGGAGCTGTTTTTT. Amino acids: CASSHRGVGGTGELFF. The chain employs TRBV11-3 and TRBJ2-2; TRBD1 matches 8 bases. Per the germline V gene, CDR1 is SGHNT and CDR2 is YENEEA. The CDR3 covers 16 residues. Trimming took 6 bases from V and 4 from J; bases not matched to a gene: 10.

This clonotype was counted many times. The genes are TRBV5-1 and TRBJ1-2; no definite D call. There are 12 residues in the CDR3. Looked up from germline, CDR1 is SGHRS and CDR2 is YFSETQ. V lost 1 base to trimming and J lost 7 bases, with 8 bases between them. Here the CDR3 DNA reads TGCGCCAGCAGCTTGAATGATCTTGGCTACACCTTC. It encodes CASSLNDLGYTF.

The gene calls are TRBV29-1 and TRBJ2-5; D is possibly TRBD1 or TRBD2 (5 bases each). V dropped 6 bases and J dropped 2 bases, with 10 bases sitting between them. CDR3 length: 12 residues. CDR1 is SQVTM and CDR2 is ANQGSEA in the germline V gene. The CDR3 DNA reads TGCAGCGTCCCGGGGCAACAAGAGACCCAGTACTTC. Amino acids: CSVPGQQETQYF.

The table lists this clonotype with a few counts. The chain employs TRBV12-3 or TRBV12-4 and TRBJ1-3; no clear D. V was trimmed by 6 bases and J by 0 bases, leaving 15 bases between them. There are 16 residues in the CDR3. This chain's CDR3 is CASSWKRIFSGNTIYF. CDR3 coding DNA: TGTGCCAGCAGCTGGAAAAGGATTTTCTCTGGAAACACCATATATTTT.

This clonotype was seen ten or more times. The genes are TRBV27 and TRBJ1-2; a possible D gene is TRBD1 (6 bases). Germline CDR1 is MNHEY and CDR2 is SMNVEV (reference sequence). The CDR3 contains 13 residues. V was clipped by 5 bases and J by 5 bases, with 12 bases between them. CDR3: CASSPGAVYGYTF. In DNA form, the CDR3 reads TGTGCCAGCAGTCCGGGGGCAGTGTATGGCTACACCTTC.

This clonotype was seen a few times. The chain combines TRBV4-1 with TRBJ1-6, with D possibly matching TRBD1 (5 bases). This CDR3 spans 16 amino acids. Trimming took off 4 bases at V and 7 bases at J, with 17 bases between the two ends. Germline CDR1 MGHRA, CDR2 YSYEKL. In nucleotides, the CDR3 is TGCGCCAGCAGCCTTCAGAAGGGACGGCCCAATTCACCCCTCCACTTT. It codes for CASSLQKGRPNSPLHF.

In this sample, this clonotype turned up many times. CDR3 sequence reads: CASSLDAVQETQYF. Written as DNA, the CDR3 is TGCGCCAGCAGCTTGGATGCAGTCCAAGAGACCCAGTACTTC. This rearrangement joins TRBV5-1 to TRBJ2-5; D gene ambiguous. The CDR3 runs 14 residues. Germline assignment: CDR1 SGHRS and CDR2 YFSETQ. Trimming pared 0 bases from V and 1 base from J, leaving 7 bases between.

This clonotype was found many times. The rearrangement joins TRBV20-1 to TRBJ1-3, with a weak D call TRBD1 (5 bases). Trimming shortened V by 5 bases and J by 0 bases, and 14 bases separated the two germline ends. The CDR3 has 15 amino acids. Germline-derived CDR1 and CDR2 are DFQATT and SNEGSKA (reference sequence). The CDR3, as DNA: TGCAGTGCTGGAGGACACGTCCCCTCTGGAAACACCATATATTTT. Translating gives CSAGGHVPSGNTIYF.

The chain's CDR3 is CASSPPWGAGNYGYTF. The CDR3 DNA sequence: TGTGCCAGCAGTCCTCCTTGGGGGGCAGGGAACTATGGCTACACCTTC. The chain combines TRBV7-9 with TRBJ1-2; D is possibly TRBD1 (6 bases). Trimming pared 6 bases from V and 2 bases from J, leaving 19 bases between. The CDR3 loop spans 16 amino acids. Germline-derived CDR1 and CDR2 are SEHNR and FQNEAQ (reference sequence).